The 19 T cell receptor beta chains below all came from one sample that was sequenced in a study of vaccination effects on CD4 cells after COVID-19 (dated 2022 in TCRdb). The ViraFEST assay stimulated PBMC with viral peptide pools and then used TCR sequencing to identify antigen-specific CD4+ T cell clonotypes by expansion. After about 10 days of culture, CD4+ T cells were isolated with the EasySep CD4+ T cell isolation kit. Convalescent patients had PCR-confirmed SARS-CoV-2 infection between March and December 2020, before Alpha, Beta and Delta variants emerged in the United States. Their recognized antigens are unknown. Libraries were prepared through the immunoSEQ multiplex PCR assay. Entries here come from immuneACCESS through TCRdb and include only in-frame sequences with V and J called. Some clones fail to appear in such tables; in the studies checked, an unresolved V gene covers under half of the shortfall, and the cause of the remainder is unknown. For this sample the table gives 30,000 to 45,000 clones, of which over 60% were detected only once. Around 15% of the sample goes to the ten largest clones.

The sample consisted of CD4+ T cells from PBMCs cultured with HCoV-NL63 spike peptides, taken before COVID-19 vaccination. What the cell subset or site label conveys for this sample: HCoV-NL63 spike overlapping peptide pool stimulation. Every receptor here comes from a human donor who had a prior SARS-CoV-2 infection.

J is TRBJ2-5 and V is TRBV19; D may match TRBD1 or TRBD2 (5 bases each). This CDR3 contains 13 residues. Germline V gives CDR1 LNHDA, CDR2 SQIVND (reference sequence). Trimming removed 5 bases from V and 4 bases from J, with 11 bases in between. CDR3 amino acids: CASSLNGAETQYF. DNA of the CDR3: TGTGCCAGTAGTCTGAACGGGGCAGAGACCCAGTACTTC.

This chain connects TRBV11-3 to TRBJ2-3, with 7 nucleotides matching TRBD2. Germline-derived CDR1 and CDR2 are SGHNT and YENEEA. The CDR3 extends over 15 amino acids. V was clipped by 5 bases and J by 1 base; unmatched bases: 6. DNA for the CDR3: TGTGCCAGCAGCCCCGGAGCGGGGCGCACAGATACGCAGTATTTT. This sequence encodes CASSPGAGRTDTQYF.

This sequence joins TRBV7-2 and TRBJ2-1; D not resolved. V was clipped by 1 base and J by 13 bases, with 14 bases between them. Germline-derived CDR1 and CDR2 are SGHTA and FQGNSA. The CDR3 loop spans 13 amino acids. CDR3 DNA: TGTGCCAGCAGCTTAGAGTCCGGTATCGATCAGTTCTTC. It codes for CASSLESGIDQFF.

This clone was counted between two and nine times. This chain connects TRBV6-5 to TRBJ1-6, with 7 bases fitting TRBD1. Germline loops: CDR1 MNHEY, CDR2 SVGAGI. V was pared by 6 bases and J by 9 bases, with 5 bases of the junction left unmatched. The CDR3 totals 13 residues. CDR3 amino acids: CASRLTGTSPLHF. The DNA for the CDR3 is TGTGCCAGCAGATTGACAGGGACTTCACCCCTCCACTTT.

V is TRBV7-6 and J is TRBJ1-1, with a tentative D call TRBD1 (5 bases). Germline V gives CDR1 SGHVS, CDR2 FNYEAQ. The CDR3 spans 15 residues. The germline V and J ends were trimmed by 0 bases and 4 bases, with 12 bases remaining between them. As DNA, the CDR3 is TGTGCCAGCAGCTTAGCGGGCGGGGCTCGCACTGAAGCTTTCTTT. Translating it yields CASSLAGGARTEAFF.

The chain couples TRBV5-6 to TRBJ2-7, with D perhaps TRBD1 or TRBD2 (5 bases each). The CDR3 extends over 14 amino acids. The germline CDR1 and CDR2 sequences are SGHDT and YYEEEE. Trimming took 0 bases from V and 2 from J, leaving 9 bases between them. The CDR3 region is CASSLVGRAYEQYF. The CDR3 DNA reads as TGTGCCAGCAGCTTGGTGGGGCGGGCCTACGAGCAGTACTTC.

The rearrangement uses TRBV28 and TRBJ1-5; perhaps TRBD1 as D (6 bases). This CDR3 spans 15 amino acids. The germline V and J ends were trimmed by 7 bases and 5 bases, with 18 bases remaining between them. From germline, CDR1 is MDHEN and CDR2 SYDVKM. The CDR3 loop reads CASTKGGLRDQPQHF. The CDR3 nucleotides read TGTGCCAGCACCAAAGGGGGGTTGAGGGATCAGCCCCAGCATTTT. The entire variable domain, with the rest obtained from reference TRBV28 and TRBJ1-5, is as follows: DVKVTQSSRYLVKRTGEKVFLECVQDMDHENMFWYRQDPGLGLRLIYFSYDVKMKEKGDIPEGYSVSREKKERFSLILESASTNQTSMYLCASTKGGLRDQPQHFGDGTRLSIL.

The V call is TRBV6-5, the J call TRBJ2-7, with 8 positions matching TRBD1. CDR1 MNHEY and CDR2 SVGAGI come from the germline V gene. Trimming took 6 bases from V and 4 from J; bases not matched to a gene: 8. This CDR3 comprises 14 residues. The CDR3 here is CASRARQGFYEQYF. Here the CDR3 DNA reads TGTGCCAGCAGGGCACGACAGGGGTTTTACGAGCAGTACTTC.

The rearrangement joins TRBV9 to TRBJ2-3; 8 nucleotides agree with TRBD2. Germline V gene data show CDR1 as SGDLS and CDR2 as YYNGEE. Unmatched junction bases numbered 9, after V lost 0 bases and J lost 6 bases. The CDR3 spans 16 residues. The DNA of the CDR3 is TGTGCCAGCAGCGTAGGGTTAGCGGGAAGTTCGGATACGCAGTATTTT. Its protein is CASSVGLAGSSDTQYF. The complete variable domain, with remaining parts taken from reference TRBV9 and TRBJ2-3, reads DSGVTQTPKHLITATGQRVTLRCSPRSGDLSVYWYQQSLDQGLQFLIQYYNGEERAKGNILERFSAQQFPDLHSELNLSSLELGDSALYFCASSVGLAGSSDTQYFGPGTRLTVL.

The chain has TRBV4-1 and TRBJ1-2; 8 bases are shared with TRBD1. There are 14 residues in the CDR3. The V gene's germline CDR1 is MGHRA and CDR2 YSYEKL. Trimming at V came to 5 bases and at J to 4 bases, leaving 6 bases not matched to a gene. Here the CDR3 DNA reads TGCGCCAGCAGCACTAGGACAGGGACCTATGGCTACACCTTC. Protein product: CASSTRTGTYGYTF.

This chain links TRBV7-4 with TRBJ2-3; the D gene is possibly TRBD1 (5 bases). CDR3 length: 16 amino acids. Trimming cost V 1 base and J 2 bases, with 13 bases left between them. Germline-derived CDR1 and CDR2 are SGHVT and SQSDAQ. The chain's CDR3 is CASSLVRQRLTDTQYF. The CDR3 bases are TGTGCCAGCAGCTTAGTTAGACAGAGACTCACAGATACGCAGTATTTT.

The V and J genes are TRBV5-1 and TRBJ2-7; 8 bases agree with TRBD2. CDR3 length: 14 residues. The J segment lost 4 bases and the V segment lost 4 bases, leaving 7 bases of the junction unmatched. CDR1 and CDR2 from the germline V gene are SGHRS and YFSETQ. The CDR3 reads CASSPGGAAYEQYF. The CDR3 region has the DNA TGCGCCAGCAGCCCGGGGGGGGCCGCATACGAGCAGTACTTC. Looking up the rest from reference TRBV5-1 and TRBJ2-7 gives the full variable domain: KAGVTQTPRYLIKTRGQQVTLSCSPISGHRSVSWYQQTPGQGLQFLFEYFSETQRNKGNFPGRFSGRQFSNSRSEMNVSTLELGDSALYLCASSPGGAAYEQYFGPGTRLTVT.

The J gene is TRBJ2-7, the V gene TRBV27; 9 bases align to TRBD1. The J segment lost 2 bases and the V segment lost 6 bases, leaving 8 bases of the junction unmatched. Germline assignment: CDR1 MNHEY and CDR2 SMNVEV (reference sequence). The CDR3 spans 15 residues. Here the CDR3 DNA reads TGTGCCAGCAGCCAGCGGACAGGGGAAACCTACGAGCAGTACTTC. The encoded protein is CASSQRTGETYEQYF.

This chain joins TRBV19 and TRBJ1-1; 7 bases are shared with TRBD1. The CDR3 is 14 residues long. Germline V gives CDR1 LNHDA, CDR2 SQIVND (reference sequence). V dropped 2 bases and J dropped 4; count of bases not matched to a gene: 4. The CDR3 loop reads CASSILRGGTEAFF. The CDR3 DNA reads TGTGCCAGTAGTATACTCAGGGGGGGCACTGAAGCTTTCTTT.

In this sample, this clone turned up a few times. This rearrangement joins TRBV4-1 to TRBJ1-4; TRBD1 aligns across 7 bases. Per the germline V gene, CDR1 is MGHRA and CDR2 is YSYEKL. The V and J ends lost 1 base and 8 bases, in that order; junction bases with no gene match: 7. The CDR3 sequence is 15 residues long. The CDR3 nucleotides read TGCGCCAGCAGCCAAGCTTGGCAGGGGGAGGAAAAACTGTTTTTT. It codes for CASSQAWQGEEKLFF.

The CDR3 nucleotides are TGTGCCAGCAGCGTGAGGCCAGCGGGAGTGGTAGAGCAGTACTTC. It codes for CASSVRPAGVVEQYF. This chain joins TRBV7-3 and TRBJ2-7, with 8 bases lining up with TRBD2. This CDR3 is 15 amino acids long. Unmatched junction bases numbered 13, after V lost 5 bases and J lost 7 bases. Germline assignment: CDR1 SGHTA and CDR2 FQGTGA.

The genes are TRBV21-1 and TRBJ1-1; the table's D call, TRBD1, was not checked against the DNA. TRBV21-1 is a pseudogene segment. The CDR3 extends over 14 amino acids. The CDR3 region is CASSPTTGEPEAFF. The CDR3 bases are TGTGCCAGCAGCCCGACGACAGGGGAACCAGAAGCTTTCTTT.

This rearrangement joins TRBV6-5 to TRBJ1-1, with D unresolved. Trimming stripped 7 bases from V and 4 bases from J, with 10 bases between. The CDR3 is 12 residues long. The germline V gene has CDR1 MNHEY and CDR2 SVGAGI. The CDR3 DNA reads as TGTGCCAGCATGAATCCAGCCACTGAAGCTTTCTTT. Its protein is CASMNPATEAFF.

This rearrangement joins TRBV27 to TRBJ2-7; D uncertain. The CDR3 length is 16 residues. Trimming removed 0 bases at V and 4 bases at J, with 16 bases between. Germline lookup yields CDR1 MNHEY and CDR2 SMNVEV (reference sequence). As DNA, the CDR3 is TGTGCCAGCAGTTTATCCCCTTTTAGGGCGTCGTACGAGCAGTACTTC. The encoded protein is CASSLSPFRASYEQYF.